Below, 14 T cell receptor beta chains from the same sample are listed, as sequenced in a study of cytomegalovirus exposure and HLA in healthy donors. The PCR ran on 60 Vbeta and 13 Jbeta primers. Assay: immunoSEQ multiplex PCR; the TCRdb copy retains only in-frame clones and omits some. The data hold about 140,000 clones, with 75% to 85% observed a single time. Sequenced sample: PBMCs. The receptors shown here come from a man between 45 and 60 years old in good health and CMV-seronegative.

This chain links TRBV19 with TRBJ1-5; D possibly corresponds to TRBD1 (6 bases). CDR3 size: 15 residues. V gave up 1 base and J gave up 3 bases, with 10 bases separating them. The germline gives CDR1 LNHDA, CDR2 SQIVND (reference sequence). CDR3 sequence: CASSIGDINNQPQHF. CDR3 in DNA: TGTGCCAGTAGTATAGGGGACATCAACAATCAGCCCCAGCATTTT.

The V and J genes are TRBV6-4 and TRBJ2-2; maybe TRBD2 (5 bases). V lost 0 bases and J lost 7, with 6 bases in between. The CDR3 loop spans 13 amino acids. Germline assignment: CDR1 MRHNA and CDR2 SNTAGT. The CDR3 DNA follows: TGTGCCAGCAGTGACTCCGAGGGCGGGGAGCTGTTTTTT. Translated, it gives CASSDSEGGELFF.

J is TRBJ1-2 and V is TRBV4-1; no definite D call. CDR1 is MGHRA and CDR2 is YSYEKL in the germline V gene. The CDR3 runs to 15 residues. Trimming cost V 0 bases and J 2 bases, with 10 bases left between them. The CDR3 sequence: CASSQEPDWNYGYTF. The CDR3 nucleotides are TGCGCCAGCAGCCAAGAACCGGACTGGAACTATGGCTACACCTTC.

The V gene is TRBV5-1, the J gene TRBJ2-2; D call uncertain. This CDR3 spans 16 amino acids. V lost 4 bases and J lost 2, with 15 bases in between. Germline loops: CDR1 SGHRS, CDR2 YFSETQ. For the CDR3, the DNA is TGCGCCAGCAGCCCCAGCTTGGGCAGAAACACCGGGGAGCTGTTTTTT. Its protein product is CASSPSLGRNTGELFF. The whole variable domain, filled in from reference TRBV5-1 and TRBJ2-2, reads KAGVTQTPRYLIKTRGQQVTLSCSPISGHRSVSWYQQTPGQGLQFLFEYFSETQRNKGNFPGRFSGRQFSNSRSEMNVSTLELGDSALYLCASSPSLGRNTGELFFGEGSRLTVL.

This clone was seen just once. CDR3 residues: CASSQGVGLASHEQYF. The DNA for the CDR3 is TGTGCCAGCAGCCAAGGGGTCGGACTAGCGTCCCACGAGCAGTACTTC. The chain couples TRBV14 to TRBJ2-7, with 9 bases lining up with TRBD2. Germline-derived CDR1 and CDR2 are SGHDN and FVKESK. The CDR3 contains 16 residues. The J segment lost 5 bases and the V segment lost 1 base, leaving 9 bases of the junction unmatched.

This clone was picked up a small number of times. V is TRBV20-1 and J is TRBJ1-5; the D gene is possibly TRBD1 (6 bases). Germline V gives CDR1 DFQATT, CDR2 SNEGSKA (reference sequence). V shed 6 bases and J shed 7 bases, with 10 bases lying between them. CDR3 length: 11 amino acids. Here the CDR3 DNA reads TGCAGTGCACAACAGGGCCAGCCCCAGCATTTT. Its translation: CSAQQGQPQHF.

The rearrangement uses TRBV28 and TRBJ2-7, with D hard to call. The V gene's germline CDR1 is MDHEN and CDR2 SYDVKM. The CDR3 length is 15 residues. Trimming pared 10 bases from V and 0 bases from J, leaving 19 bases between. The chain's CDR3 is CATTPSAGYSYEQYF. The CDR3 DNA sequence: TGTGCCACCACTCCCTCAGCAGGATACTCCTACGAGCAGTACTTC. Full variable domain (rest looked up from reference TRBV28 and TRBJ2-7): DVKVTQSSRYLVKRTGEKVFLECVQDMDHENMFWYRQDPGLGLRLIYFSYDVKMKEKGDIPEGYSVSREKKERFSLILESASTNQTSMYLCATTPSAGYSYEQYFGPGTRLTVT.

The rearrangement links TRBV27 to TRBJ1-2, with 7 bases lining up with TRBD1. V lost 6 bases, J lost 7 bases, and 14 bases stayed unmatched. The CDR3 runs 15 residues. The germline V gene encodes CDR1 MNHEY and CDR2 SMNVEV (reference sequence). The DNA for the CDR3 is TGTGCCAGCAGGCGACTAGGGGGCGTATTAACTGGCTACACCTTC. Its translation is CASRRLGGVLTGYTF.

This chain connects TRBV11-2 to TRBJ2-3; the match to TRBD2 covers 11 bases. The CDR3 loop spans 16 amino acids. The germline V gene encodes CDR1 SGHAT and CDR2 FQNNGV. Germline trimming cut 1 base from V and 5 bases from J; bases unmatched to any gene: 5. CDR3 nucleotide sequence: TGTGCCAGCAGCTTAGTAGCGGGGGGGCCGGGAGATACGCAGTATTTT. Translation gives CASSLVAGGPGDTQYF.

The rearrangement joins TRBV6-1 to TRBJ1-4, with D tentatively TRBD1 (6 bases). CDR3 length: 14 residues. V gave up 4 bases and J gave up 10 bases, with 16 bases separating them. Per the germline V gene, CDR1 is MNHNS and CDR2 is SASEGT. In DNA form, the CDR3 reads TGTGCCAGCAGTGCGACAGGCCGAGAGGGAAAACTGTTTTTT. Its protein is CASSATGREGKLFF.

This clone was observed once. The genes are TRBV5-1 and TRBJ1-1; D is perhaps TRBD1 (5 bases). V lost 1 base and J lost 1, with 11 bases in between. CDR3 length: 15 residues. Germline V gives CDR1 SGHRS, CDR2 YFSETQ. CDR3 in DNA: TGCGCCAGCAGCTTGTACGGCAGGGAGAACACTGAAGCTTTCTTT. This codes for CASSLYGRENTEAFF.

Here the CDR3 DNA reads TGTGCCAGCAGGAGGACAGGCATCAACACCGGGGAGCTGTTTTTT. Translation: CASRRTGINTGELFF. The chain uses TRBV7-9 and TRBJ2-2; 7 bases match TRBD1. The ends lost 6 bases at V and 2 bases at J; junction bases unmatched: 6. Germline loops: CDR1 SEHNR, CDR2 FQNEAQ (reference sequence). The CDR3 runs to 15 residues.

This sequence joins TRBV2 and TRBJ1-5; no clear D. V dropped 2 bases and J dropped 15 bases, with 17 bases sitting between them. This CDR3 comprises 13 residues. Germline-derived CDR1 and CDR2 are SNHLY and FYNNEI. The CDR3 here is CASSEMLELLPHF. Here the CDR3 DNA reads TGTGCCAGCAGTGAAATGCTTGAGTTGCTTCCGCATTTT.

The chain couples TRBV30 to TRBJ2-1; TRBD2 might be the D (7 bases). Deletions cut 2 bases from V and 3 bases from J, with 20 bases between. The CDR3 loop spans 17 amino acids. Looked up from germline, CDR1 is GTSNPN and CDR2 is SVGIG (reference sequence). The CDR3 DNA is TGTGCCTGGAGTCCCGCGATCCGGGGGGCCTTCTACAATGAGCAGTTCTTC. Translating gives CAWSPAIRGAFYNEQFF.